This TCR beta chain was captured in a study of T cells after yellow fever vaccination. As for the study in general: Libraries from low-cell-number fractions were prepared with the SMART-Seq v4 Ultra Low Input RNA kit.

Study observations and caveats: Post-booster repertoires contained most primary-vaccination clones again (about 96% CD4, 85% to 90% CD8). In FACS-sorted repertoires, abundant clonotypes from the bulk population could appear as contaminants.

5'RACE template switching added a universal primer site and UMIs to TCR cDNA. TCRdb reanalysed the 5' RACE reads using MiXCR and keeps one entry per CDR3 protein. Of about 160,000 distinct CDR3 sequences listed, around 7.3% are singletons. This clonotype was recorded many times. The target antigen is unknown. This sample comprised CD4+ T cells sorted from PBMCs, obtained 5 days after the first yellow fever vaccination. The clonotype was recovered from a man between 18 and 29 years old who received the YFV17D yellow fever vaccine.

The CDR3 loop reads CAWDLTGELFF. For the CDR3, the DNA is TGTGCCTGGGACCTTACCGGGGAGCTGTTTTTT. V gene TRBV30 combines with J gene TRBJ2-2; no firm D call. Per the germline V gene, CDR1 is GTSNPN and CDR2 is SVGIG (reference sequence). V dropped 5 bases and J dropped 5 bases, with 6 bases sitting between them. The length of the CDR3 is 11 residues.